The rows below give T cell receptor beta chains drawn from one sample of a study of T cell changes during pregnancy in multiple sclerosis. Sequencing was performed with immunoSEQ multiplex PCR; in TCRdb, only in-frame clones are kept and a portion is missing. The sample includes about 100,000 clones, 90% seen only once; the top ten take around 0.78%. The sequencing used peripheral blood, collected in the second trimester of pregnancy. These receptors were collected from a female donor in good health, enrolled as a control in a pregnancy study. Each CDR3 is given with its conserved first and last residue. A D gene is named only where the DNA matches it firmly. Where a row states a size, it is once, few, many or the class of an expanded clone; other rows omit it.

J,V,size,D,CDR3,DNA
TRBJ2-3,TRBV11-2,-,TRBD1,CASSLGRQGKYF,TGTGCCAGCAGCTTAGGGAGACAGGGGAAGTATTTT
TRBJ2-1,TRBV5-1,-,-,CASSPLDQGNEQFF,TGCGCCAGCAGCCCTTTAGATCAGGGGAATGAGCAGTTCTTC
TRBJ2-3,TRBV2,-,TRBD2,CATTSGASTDTQYF,TGTGCCACCACTAGCGGGGCTAGCACAGATACGCAGTATTTT
TRBJ1-4,TRBV5-1,-,TRBD1,CASSLDWGQGQKLFF,TGCGCCAGCAGCTTGGATTGGGGACAGGGGCAAAAACTGTTTTTT
TRBJ1-1,TRBV7-9,-,-,CASSLDRQVNTEAFF,TGTGCCAGCAGCTTAGATAGGCAGGTGAACACTGAAGCTTTCTTT
TRBJ2-7,TRBV7-7,once,TRBD1,CASSSGTGSLEQYF,TGTGCCAGCAGCTCCGGGACAGGGTCCCTCGAGCAGTACTTC
TRBJ1-1,TRBV14,-,-,CASSQVRGGSWGTEAFF,TGTGCCAGCAGCCAAGTGAGGGGGGGCTCCTGGGGGACTGAAGCTTTCTTT
TRBJ2-2,TRBV6-1,-,-,CASRTYRGITGELFF,TGTGCCAGCAGGACATATCGGGGAATCACCGGGGAGCTGTTTTTT
TRBJ1-3,TRBV6-1,-,-,CASSEGGFSGNTIYF,TGTGCCAGCAGTGAAGGCGGTTTCTCTGGAAACACCATATATTTT
TRBJ2-7,TRBV5-4,-,TRBD2,CASSPGGGRGYEQYF,TGTGCCAGCAGCCCGGGGGGCGGGAGGGGCTACGAGCAGTACTTC
TRBJ1-2,TRBV6-5,-,-,CASSFSQGLGYTF,TGTGCCAGCAGTTTCTCACAGGGTTTGGGCTACACCTTC
TRBJ1-2,TRBV5-1,-,-,CASSLVSPGRESGYTF,TGCGCCAGCAGCTTGGTGTCACCTGGAAGGGAGTCTGGCTACACCTTC
TRBJ2-7,TRBV19,-,TRBD1,CASSVTHRGYEQYF,TGTGCCAGTAGTGTTACACACAGGGGTTACGAGCAGTACTTC
TRBJ2-3,TRBV5-1,once,-,CASSSAAGLYTDTQYF,TGCGCCAGCAGTTCCGCGGCAGGGCTTTACACAGATACGCAGTATTTT
TRBJ2-2,TRBV5-1,-,-,CASSLGREAGELFF,TGCGCCAGCAGCTTGGGACGAGAGGCCGGGGAGCTGTTTTTT
TRBJ2-7,TRBV4-1,-,TRBD1,CASSQVGRTGGSSYEQYF,TGCGCCAGCAGCCAAGTGGGGAGGACAGGGGGGAGCTCCTACGAGCAGTACTTC
TRBJ1-2,TRBV5-1,-,-,CASSFSTGNGYTF,TGCGCCAGCAGCTTTTCAACAGGGAACGGCTACACCTTC
TRBJ1-2,TRBV2,-,TRBD1,CASGQTGANYGYTF,TGTGCCAGCGGGCAGACAGGGGCAAACTATGGCTACACCTTC
TRBJ2-7,TRBV5-1,-,TRBD2,CASSPGTSGYEQYF,TGCGCCAGCAGCCCGGGGACTAGCGGGTACGAGCAGTACTTC
TRBJ2-7,TRBV28,-,-,CASSLRPQTRQVSYEQYF,TGTGCCAGCAGTTTAAGACCGCAGACACGACAGGTCTCCTACGAGCAGTACTTC
TRBJ2-3,TRBV6-1,few,TRBD2,CASKAGAVTDTQYF,TGTGCCAGCAAGGCGGGAGCGGTTACAGATACGCAGTATTTT
TRBJ2-7,TRBV5-4,-,-,CASSLSQGFEQYF,TGTGCCAGCAGCTTGAGCCAGGGATTCGAGCAGTACTTC
TRBJ2-3,TRBV18,once,TRBD2,CASSPGLAVGRDTQYF,TGTGCCAGCTCACCGGGACTAGCGGTCGGGAGAGATACGCAGTATTTT
TRBJ1-4,TRBV6-5,-,TRBD1,CASSYDRGTNEKLFF,TGTGCCAGCAGTTACGACAGGGGTACTAATGAAAAACTGTTTTTT
TRBJ1-1,TRBV16,-,-,CASRRQVNTEAFF,TGTGCCAGCAGGCGACAGGTGAACACTGAAGCTTTCTTT
TRBJ1-2,TRBV15,-,-,CATSTRLDRNYGYTF,TGTGCCACCAGCACCCGCCTGGACAGAAACTATGGCTACACCTTC
TRBJ2-5,TRBV6-1,-,TRBD1,CASSRDRGREETQYF,TGTGCCAGCAGCCGGGACAGGGGGCGCGAAGAGACCCAGTACTTC
TRBJ1-1,TRBV4-2,few,-,CASSQDQANNLEAFF,TGTGCCAGCAGCCAAGACCAGGCAAACAACCTTGAAGCTTTCTTT
TRBJ2-6,TRBV6-5,-,-,CASSTPISGANVLTF,TGTGCCAGCAGTACCCCTATCTCTGGGGCCAACGTCCTGACTTTC
TRBJ1-4,TRBV6-1,-,-,CASSGTGHEKLFF,TGTGCCAGCAGTGGAACAGGGCACGAAAAACTGTTTTTT
TRBJ2-6,TRBV7-8,-,-,CASRTDPSGAAGANVLTF,TGTGCCAGCAGAACCGATCCATCAGGGGCAGCTGGGGCCAACGTCCTGACTTTC
TRBJ2-2,TRBV19,-,-,CASSGRGDTGELFF,TGTGCCAGTAGTGGCAGGGGAGACACCGGGGAGCTGTTTTTT
TRBJ2-7,TRBV15,once,-,CATSKETGFAYEQYF,TGTGCCACCAGCAAGGAAACAGGGTTTGCCTACGAGCAGTACTTC
TRBJ1-6,TRBV5-6,-,-,CASSSAGDYSSYNSPLHF,TGTGCCAGCAGCTCCGCCGGGGACTACAGCTCCTATAATTCACCCCTCCACTTT
TRBJ2-1,TRBV4-1,once,-,CASSQGTRNNEQFF,TGCGCCAGCAGCCAGGGTACTAGAAACAATGAGCAGTTCTTC
TRBJ2-3,TRBV4-2,many,TRBD2,CASSQGLAGADTQYF,TGTGCCAGCAGCCAAGGACTAGCGGGAGCAGATACGCAGTATTTT
TRBJ2-3,TRBV7-9,-,TRBD2,CASSLVTSGSDTQYF,TGTGCCAGCAGCTTAGTAACTAGCGGGAGCGATACGCAGTATTTT
TRBJ2-3,TRBV19,-,-,CASSRALISSTDTQYF,TGTGCCAGTAGTAGGGCCCTGATAAGTAGCACAGATACGCAGTATTTT
TRBJ1-2,TRBV30,-,-,CACEPGQSLPNYGYTF,TGTGCCTGCGAACCTGGACAGTCCCTTCCTAACTATGGCTACACCTTC